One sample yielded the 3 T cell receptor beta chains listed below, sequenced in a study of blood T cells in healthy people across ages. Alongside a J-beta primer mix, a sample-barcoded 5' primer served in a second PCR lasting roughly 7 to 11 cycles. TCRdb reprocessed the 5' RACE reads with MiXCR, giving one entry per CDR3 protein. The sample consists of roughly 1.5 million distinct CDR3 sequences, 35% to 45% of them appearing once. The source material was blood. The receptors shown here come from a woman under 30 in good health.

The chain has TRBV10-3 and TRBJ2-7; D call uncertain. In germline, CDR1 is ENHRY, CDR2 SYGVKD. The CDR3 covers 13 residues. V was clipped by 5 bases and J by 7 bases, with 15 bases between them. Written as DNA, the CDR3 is TGTGCCATCAGTAGGACCTCCTACAATGAGCAGTACTTC. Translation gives CAISRTSYNEQYF.

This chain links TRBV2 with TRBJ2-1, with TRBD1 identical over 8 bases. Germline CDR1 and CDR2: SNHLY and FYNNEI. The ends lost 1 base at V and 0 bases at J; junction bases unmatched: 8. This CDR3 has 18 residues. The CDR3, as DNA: TGTGCCAGCAGTGAAGGGACAGGGTCACCTTACTCCTACAATGAGCAGTTCTTC. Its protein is CASSEGTGSPYSYNEQFF.

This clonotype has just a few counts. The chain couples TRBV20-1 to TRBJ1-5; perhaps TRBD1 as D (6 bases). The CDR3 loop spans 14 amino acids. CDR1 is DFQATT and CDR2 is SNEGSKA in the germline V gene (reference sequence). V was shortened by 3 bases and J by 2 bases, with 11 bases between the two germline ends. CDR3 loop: CSARARQGNQPQHF. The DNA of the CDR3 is TGCAGTGCTAGGGCTAGACAGGGCAATCAGCCCCAGCATTTT.